This T cell receptor (beta chain) is drawn from a study of molecular identifiers for immune sequencing clone quantification. Of note for this clonotype: This may be a read error, as it is one base from a much larger clone.

Using its own MiXCR run on the PCR reads, TCRdb lists one record per CDR3 protein. The profile shows about 5,500 distinct CDR3 sequences, approximately 15% of them singletons. The CDR3 totals 13 residues. Germline V CDR1 and CDR2: KGHSH, LQKENI. V was clipped by 9 bases and J by 3 bases; unmatched bases: 4. The source is a human donor in good health. Some libraries in this study had Jurkat cell RNA spiked in. Material: naive CD8+ T cells from blood, with Jurkat cell RNA spiked in. The subset denotes: FACS-sorted CD8+CD4-CCR7+CD45RA+ naive T cells. The chain has TRBV18 and TRBJ2-2; 7 bases line up with TRBD1. CDR3: CASPDRDTGELFF. CDR3 nucleotides: TGTGCCAGTCCCGACAGGGACACCGGGGAGCTGTTTTTT.